The present TCR beta chain was sequenced within a study of T cell clonality in common variable immunodeficiency. General study findings and limits: Common variable immunodeficiency TCR beta sequences reportedly had fewer deletions and N-nucleotide insertions. Shared TCRbeta clones were fewer between CVID subjects than controls. CVID patient heterogeneity limited repertoire-clinical complication correlations.

Remarks on this clone: What it recognizes is unknown. With the read ending 3 residues before the CDR3 end, the germline J gene is used to fill in that end.

Sequencing input was equivalent genomic DNA from CVID and controls. Data came from immunoSEQ multiplex PCR; TCRdb stores just in-frame clones and leaves some out. The sample shows about 26,000 clones, none of them appearing just once. CVID subjects were neither ill nor on immunomodulatory or immunosuppressive medication at sampling. Trimming left V 1 base short and J 0 bases short, with 9 bases between. The V gene's germline CDR1 is KGHSY and CDR2 FQNENV. CDR3 length: 15 residues. The TCR was taken from a human donor with common variable immunodeficiency. Material: peripheral blood mononuclear cells. V is TRBV16 and J is TRBJ2-5; D may be TRBD1 (6 bases). CDR3 in amino acids: CASSQFEGDQETQYF. The sequenced part of the CDR3 DNA is TGTGCCAGCAGCCAATTTGAGGGGGACCAAGAGACC.